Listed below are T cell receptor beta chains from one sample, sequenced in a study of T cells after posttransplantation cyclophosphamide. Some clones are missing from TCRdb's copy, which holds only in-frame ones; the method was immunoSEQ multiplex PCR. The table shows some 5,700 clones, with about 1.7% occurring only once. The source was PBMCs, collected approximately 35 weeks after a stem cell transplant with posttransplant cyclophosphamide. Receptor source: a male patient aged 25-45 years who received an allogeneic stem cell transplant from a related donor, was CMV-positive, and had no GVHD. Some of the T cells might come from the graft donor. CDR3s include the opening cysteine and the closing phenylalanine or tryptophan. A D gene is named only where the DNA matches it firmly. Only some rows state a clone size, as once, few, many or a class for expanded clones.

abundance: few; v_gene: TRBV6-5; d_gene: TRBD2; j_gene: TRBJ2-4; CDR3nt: TGTGCCAGCACCCTGACTAGCGGGAGCCAAAACATTCAGTACTTC; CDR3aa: CASTLTSGSQNIQYF
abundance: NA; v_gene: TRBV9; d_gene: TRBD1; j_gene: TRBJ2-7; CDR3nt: TGTGCCAGCAGCGAGGGGGCCAGGGGTGGCTACGAGCAGTACTTC; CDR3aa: CASSEGARGGYEQYF
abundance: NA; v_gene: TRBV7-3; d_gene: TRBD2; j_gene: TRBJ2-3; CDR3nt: TGTGCCAGCAGCACGACTAGCGGGAGGAATACGCAGTATTTT; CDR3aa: CASSTTSGRNTQYF
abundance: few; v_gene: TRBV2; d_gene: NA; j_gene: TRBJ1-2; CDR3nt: TGTGCCAGCCCCCGCCGGGACACCGCCTATGGCTACACCTTC; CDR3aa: CASPRRDTAYGYTF
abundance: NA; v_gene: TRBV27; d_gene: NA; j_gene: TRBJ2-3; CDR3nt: TGTGCCAGCAGTATGGGGCTGACGACCACAGATACGCAGTATTTT; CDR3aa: CASSMGLTTTDTQYF
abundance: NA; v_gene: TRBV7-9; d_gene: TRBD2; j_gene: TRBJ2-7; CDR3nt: TGTGCCAGCAGCTTAATGAGTGGACTAGCGGGACCTTTCCCGTCCGAGCAGTACTTC; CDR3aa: CASSLMSGLAGPFPSEQYF
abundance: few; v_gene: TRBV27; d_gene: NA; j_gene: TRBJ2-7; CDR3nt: TGTGCCAGCAGTACTCATAGCAGAGACGAGCAGTACTTC; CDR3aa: CASSTHSRDEQYF
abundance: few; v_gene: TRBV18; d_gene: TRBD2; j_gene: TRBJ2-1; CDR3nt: TGTGCCAGCTCACCACCAGGGAGGGCTGAGCAGTTCTTC; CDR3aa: CASSPPGRAEQFF
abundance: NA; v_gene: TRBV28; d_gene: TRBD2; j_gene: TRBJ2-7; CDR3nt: TGTGCCAGCAGTACCCCCGGGACTAGCGGCCGGCCGGGGAACTTC; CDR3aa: CASSTPGTSGRPGNF
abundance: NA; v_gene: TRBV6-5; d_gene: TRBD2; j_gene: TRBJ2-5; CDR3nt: TGTGCCAGCAGTACGGGACTAGCGGGAATCCAGTACTTC; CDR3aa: CASSTGLAGIQYF
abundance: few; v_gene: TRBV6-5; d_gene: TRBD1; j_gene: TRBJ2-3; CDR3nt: TGTGCCAGCAGTTACTCTGGACAGGGGTTGCCAGATACGCAGTATTTT; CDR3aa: CASSYSGQGLPDTQYF
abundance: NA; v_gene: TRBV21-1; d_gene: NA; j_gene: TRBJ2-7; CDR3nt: TGTGCCAGCAGCGGCGGGACTCGGGGGGAGCAGTACTTC; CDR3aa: CASSGGTRGEQYF
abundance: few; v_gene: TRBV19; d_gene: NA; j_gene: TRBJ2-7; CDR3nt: TGTGCCAGTAGTATAAAGGGACTTTCCTACGAGCAGTACTTC; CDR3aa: CASSIKGLSYEQYF
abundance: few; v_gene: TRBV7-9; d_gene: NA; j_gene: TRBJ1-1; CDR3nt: TGTGCCAGCAGCCTTCGCTCTAGCGCGGGTAAGGGGACTGAAGCTTTCTTT; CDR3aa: CASSLRSSAGKGTEAFF
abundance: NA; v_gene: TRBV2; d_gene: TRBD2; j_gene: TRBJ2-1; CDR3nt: TGTGCCAGCAAGGGACTACTTATCGGTGAGCAGTTCTTC; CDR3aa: CASKGLLIGEQFF
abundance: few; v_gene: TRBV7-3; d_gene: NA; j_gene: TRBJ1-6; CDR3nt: TGTGCCAGCAGCTTAGTGGGGGGGTTCTCACCCCTCCACTTT; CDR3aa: CASSLVGGFSPLHF
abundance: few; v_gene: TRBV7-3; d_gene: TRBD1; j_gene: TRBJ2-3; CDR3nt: TGTGCCAGCAGCTCACAGGGGGCCCCAGATACGCAGTATTTT; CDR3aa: CASSSQGAPDTQYF
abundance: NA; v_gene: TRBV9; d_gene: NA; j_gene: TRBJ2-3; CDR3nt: TGTGCCAGCAGCACAACGCGGTATGCGGGGGCTAGCACAGATACGCAGTATTTT; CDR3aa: CASSTTRYAGASTDTQYF
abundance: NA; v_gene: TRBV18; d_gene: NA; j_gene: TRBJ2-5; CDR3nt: TGTGCCAGCTCACCCCTCAGCGGCAGGGGAGAGACCCAGTACTTC; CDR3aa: CASSPLSGRGETQYF
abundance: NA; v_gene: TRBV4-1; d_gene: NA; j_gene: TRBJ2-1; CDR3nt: TGCGCCAGCAGCCGAGGCCCGAACTACAATGAGCAGTTCTTC; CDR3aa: CASSRGPNYNEQFF
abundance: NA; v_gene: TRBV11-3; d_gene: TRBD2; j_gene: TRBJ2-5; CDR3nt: TGTGCCAGCAGCTTATCCCACGGTCGCGGGAGTGAAGGAGAGACCCAGTACTTC; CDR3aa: CASSLSHGRGSEGETQYF
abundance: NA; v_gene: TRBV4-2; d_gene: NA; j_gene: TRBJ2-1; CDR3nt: TGTGCCAGCAGCCAAAAAGGACTAATGTACAATGAGCAGTTCTTC; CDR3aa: CASSQKGLMYNEQFF
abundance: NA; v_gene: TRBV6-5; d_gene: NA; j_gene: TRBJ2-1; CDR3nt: TGTGCCAGCAGTTACCGGGACATCTCCTACAATGAGCAGTTCTTC; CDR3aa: CASSYRDISYNEQFF
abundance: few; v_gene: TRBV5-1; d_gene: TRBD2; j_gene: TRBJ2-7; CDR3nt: TGCGCCAGCAGCTGGGGACGGGGGGGACCGTACGAGCAGTACTTC; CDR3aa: CASSWGRGGPYEQYF
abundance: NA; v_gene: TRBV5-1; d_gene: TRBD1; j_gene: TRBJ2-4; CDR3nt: TGCGCCAGCGGCTTGGACAGGGACCTTCAGTACTTC; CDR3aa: CASGLDRDLQYF
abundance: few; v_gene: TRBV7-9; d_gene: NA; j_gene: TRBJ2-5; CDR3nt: TGTGCCAGCAGCTTATTGGGGGGGGCTGAAGAGACCCAGTACTTC; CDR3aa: CASSLLGGAEETQYF
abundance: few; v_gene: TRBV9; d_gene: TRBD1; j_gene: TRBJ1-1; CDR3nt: TGTGCCAGCAGCCCACAGGGGAAGAACACTGAAGCTTTCTTT; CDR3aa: CASSPQGKNTEAFF
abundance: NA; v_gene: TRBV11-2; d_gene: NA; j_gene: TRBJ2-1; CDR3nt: TGTGCCAGCAGCCCTATTGGCGGAGGGGAGTATGAGCAGTTCTTC; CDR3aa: CASSPIGGGEYEQFF
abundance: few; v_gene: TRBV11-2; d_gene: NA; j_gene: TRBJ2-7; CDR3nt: TGTGCCAGCAGGCCGTATCCGGGACTGACCTACGAGCAGTACTTC; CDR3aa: CASRPYPGLTYEQYF
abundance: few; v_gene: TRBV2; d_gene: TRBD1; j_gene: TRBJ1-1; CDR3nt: TGTGCCAGCAGTGACGGACAGGGGAACACTGAAGCTTTCTTT; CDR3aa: CASSDGQGNTEAFF
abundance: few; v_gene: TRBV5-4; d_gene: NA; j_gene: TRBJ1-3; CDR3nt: TGTGCCAGCAGCATGGACAGACGTGGAAACACCATATATTTT; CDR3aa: CASSMDRRGNTIYF
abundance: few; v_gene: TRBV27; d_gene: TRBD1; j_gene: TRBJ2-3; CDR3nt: TGTGCCAGCAGTCCGAATCTTCCGGGACAGGGGGTCCCAGATACGCAGTATTTT; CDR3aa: CASSPNLPGQGVPDTQYF
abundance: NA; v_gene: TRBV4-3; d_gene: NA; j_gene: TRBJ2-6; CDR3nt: TGCGCCAGCAGCCAAGGGGCGAACCCTGGGGCCAACGTCCTGACTTTC; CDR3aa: CASSQGANPGANVLTF
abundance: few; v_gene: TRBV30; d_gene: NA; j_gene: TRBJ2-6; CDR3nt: TGTGCCTGGTACAGCCCCAGGTTATTCGGGGCCAACGTCCTGACTTTC; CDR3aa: CAWYSPRLFGANVLTF
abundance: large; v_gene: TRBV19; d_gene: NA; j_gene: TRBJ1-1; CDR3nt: TGTGCCAGTAGTATAGTGGAGGGCAGAATGAACACTGAAGCTTTCTTT; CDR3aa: CASSIVEGRMNTEAFF
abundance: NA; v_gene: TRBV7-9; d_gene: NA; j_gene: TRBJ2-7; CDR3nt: TGTGCCAGCAGCTTAGGGCTTCAGGGGAACTACGAGCAGTACTTC; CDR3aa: CASSLGLQGNYEQYF
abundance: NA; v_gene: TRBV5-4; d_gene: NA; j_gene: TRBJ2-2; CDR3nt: TGTGCCAGCAGCTCCCAGGGAGGAATACCCACCGGGGAGCTGTTTTTT; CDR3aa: CASSSQGGIPTGELFF